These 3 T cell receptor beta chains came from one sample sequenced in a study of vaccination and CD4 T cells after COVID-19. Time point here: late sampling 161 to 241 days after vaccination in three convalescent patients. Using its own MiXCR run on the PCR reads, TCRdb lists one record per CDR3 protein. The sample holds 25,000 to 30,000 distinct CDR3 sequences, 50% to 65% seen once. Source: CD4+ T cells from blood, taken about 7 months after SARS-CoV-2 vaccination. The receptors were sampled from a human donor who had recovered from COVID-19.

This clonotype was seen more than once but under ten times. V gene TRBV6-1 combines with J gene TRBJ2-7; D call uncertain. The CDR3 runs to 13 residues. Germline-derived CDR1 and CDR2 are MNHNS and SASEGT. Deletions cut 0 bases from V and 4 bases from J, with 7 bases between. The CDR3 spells CASSEAGTYEQYF. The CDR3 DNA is TGTGCCAGCAGTGAAGCGGGCACATACGAGCAGTACTTC.

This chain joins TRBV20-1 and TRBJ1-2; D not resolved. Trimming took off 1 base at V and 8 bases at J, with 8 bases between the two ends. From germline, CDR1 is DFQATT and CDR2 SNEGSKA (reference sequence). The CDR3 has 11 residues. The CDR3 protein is CSARAVVGYTF. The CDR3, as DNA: TGCAGTGCTAGAGCTGTAGTGGGCTACACCTTC.

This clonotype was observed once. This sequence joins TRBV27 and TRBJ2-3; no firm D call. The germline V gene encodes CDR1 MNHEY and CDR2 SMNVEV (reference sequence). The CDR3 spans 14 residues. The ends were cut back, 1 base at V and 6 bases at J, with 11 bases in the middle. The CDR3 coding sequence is TGTGCCAGCAGTTTATTCCCTGAATTCGATACGCAGTATTTT. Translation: CASSLFPEFDTQYF.